This is a list of T cell receptor beta chains from one sample in a study of pediatric ulcerative colitis. Clones were read by immunoSEQ multiplex PCR, and TCRdb kept only the in-frame ones, dropping some. The sample contains 55,000 to 65,000 clones, 75% to 85% of which appear only once. The sequenced material came from blood. These receptors originate from a boy aged 5-17 years with moderate ulcerative colitis. Each CDR3 is given with its conserved first and last residue.

V	J	CDR3
TRBV5-6	TRBJ2-7	CASSLETRSEQYF
TRBV29-1	TRBJ1-5	CSARIGSGNQPQHF
TRBV7-3	TRBJ1-1	CASSWTVDTEAFF
TRBV7-6	TRBJ2-7	CASSLEGTRDHEQYF
TRBV5-1	TRBJ2-5	CASSFQTGGLETQYF
TRBV5-1	TRBJ1-4	CASSLQGQSNEKLFF
TRBV30	TRBJ1-2	CAWDFMDYGYTF
TRBV27	TRBJ2-7	CASSPRTAFYEQYF
TRBV7-2	TRBJ1-2	CASSTQSGGANNYGYTF
TRBV29-1	TRBJ2-4	CSVEELTGAKNIQYF
TRBV9	TRBJ2-7	CASSVGGGVYEQYF
TRBV19	TRBJ1-4	CASSVTATNEKLFF
TRBV10-1	TRBJ2-5	CASSESIRDGNQETQYF
TRBV19	TRBJ2-7	CASSPGTVSYEQYF
TRBV6-1	TRBJ2-7	CASSSFYEQYF
TRBV6-1	TRBJ1-2	CASSPEGLGGYTF
TRBV5-1	TRBJ2-1	CASSPGASYNEQFF
TRBV30	TRBJ2-1	CAWITGGYSYNEQFF
TRBV5-1	TRBJ2-7	CASSLPPTSGFSYEQYF
TRBV2	TRBJ1-3	CASKGQNSGNTIYF
TRBV7-9	TRBJ1-2	CASSLFTRIYGYTF
TRBV4-1	TRBJ1-5	CASSHHDRENQPQHF
TRBV6-1	TRBJ2-7	CASSDGTGAHEQYF
TRBV7-9	TRBJ2-7	CASSLGRGAYEQYF
TRBV11-2	TRBJ1-1	CASSFPRQAVEAFF
TRBV10-3	TRBJ2-3	CAISDGLKTDTQYF
TRBV7-6	TRBJ1-1	CASSLVNIGVNTEAFF
TRBV18	TRBJ2-7	CASSPRIGQFREQYF
TRBV27	TRBJ2-7	CASSSPGAGGNEQYF
TRBV28	TRBJ1-2	CASSFTDRVGGYTF
TRBV7-9	TRBJ1-6	CASSSSPWGVDSPLHF
TRBV27	TRBJ2-1	CASQRNRGHHNEQFF
TRBV4-1	TRBJ2-7	CASSLGPSPYEQYF
TRBV27	TRBJ2-3	CASSLAGGTDTQYF
TRBV12-5	TRBJ2-7	CASALVISGLSYEQYF
TRBV27	TRBJ2-1	CASSTRPLPSGSSYNEQFF
TRBV29-1	TRBJ2-5	CSGGHIEETQYF
TRBV7-8	TRBJ1-5	CASSHSTGGLSTNQPQHF
TRBV19	TRBJ2-3	CASSIPAGGTDTQYF
TRBV5-6	TRBJ2-7	CASSRGIYEQYF
TRBV5-5	TRBJ2-7	CASSLSWEQYF
TRBV11-3	TRBJ1-6	CASSEGSRNSPLHF
TRBV19	TRBJ1-6	CASSRMGQRFNF
TRBV7-9	TRBJ1-1	CASSLVRTGANTEAFF
TRBV6-4	TRBJ2-6	CASSADSGANVLTF
TRBV7-9	TRBJ1-2	CASSPGAGEANYGYTF
TRBV11-1	TRBJ2-2	CASSLWQNTGELFF
TRBV28	TRBJ1-1	CASSLFAGNTEAFF
TRBV19	TRBJ2-7	CASSRDRPGDEQYF
TRBV13	TRBJ1-2	CASSRQANYGYTF
TRBV7-3	TRBJ2-3	CASSLTGRTITGTDTQYF
TRBV11-2	TRBJ2-5	CASSSLLAGLQETQYF
TRBV27	TRBJ2-3	CAVTAGTPRLTDTQYF
TRBV27	TRBJ2-5	CASSQGLAGWETQYF
TRBV4-2	TRBJ2-1	CASSQEGTVAYNEQFF